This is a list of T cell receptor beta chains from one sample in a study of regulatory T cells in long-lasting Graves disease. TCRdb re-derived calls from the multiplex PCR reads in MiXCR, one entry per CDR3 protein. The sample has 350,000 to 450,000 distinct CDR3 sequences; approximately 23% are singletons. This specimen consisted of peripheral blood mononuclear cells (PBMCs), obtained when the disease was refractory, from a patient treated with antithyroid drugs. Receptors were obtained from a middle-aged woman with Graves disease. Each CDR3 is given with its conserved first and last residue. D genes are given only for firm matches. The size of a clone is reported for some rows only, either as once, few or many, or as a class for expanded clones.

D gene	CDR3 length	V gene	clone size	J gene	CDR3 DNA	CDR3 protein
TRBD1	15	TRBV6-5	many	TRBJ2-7	TGTGCCAGCAGTTACTCGCGGACAGGAACCTACGAGCAGTACTTC	CASSYSRTGTYEQYF
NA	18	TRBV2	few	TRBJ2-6	TGTGCCAGCAGTACGTTCGGACAGATACCCTCTGGGGCCAACGTCCTGACTTTC	CASSTFGQIPSGANVLTF
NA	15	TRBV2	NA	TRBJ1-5	TGTGCCAGCAGTATGGACGGGAAAAGCAATCAGCCCCAGCATTTT	CASSMDGKSNQPQHF
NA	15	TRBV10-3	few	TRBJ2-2	TGTGCCAGAATCCCATTGCGGGGGAACACCGGGGAGCTGTTTTTT	CARIPLRGNTGELFF
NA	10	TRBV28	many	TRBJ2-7	TGTGGTGTGGGGTATCCGAAGCAGTACTTC	CGVGYPKQYF
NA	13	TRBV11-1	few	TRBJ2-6	TGTGCCAGCAGCGCATCTGGGGCCAACGTCCTGACTTTC	CASSASGANVLTF
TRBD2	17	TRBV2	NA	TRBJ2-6	TGTGCCAGCAGTGAAGGGGTAGCGGGAGCTGGGGCCAACGTCCTGACTTTC	CASSEGVAGAGANVLTF
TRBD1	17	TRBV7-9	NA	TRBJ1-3	TGTGCCAGCAGCCTGACAGGGGATTCTTACTCTGGAAACACCATATATTTT	CASSLTGDSYSGNTIYF
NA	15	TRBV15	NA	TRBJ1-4	TGTGCCACCAGCAGAGCCCAGGTGTGGGGTGAAAAACTGTTTTTT	CATSRAQVWGEKLFF
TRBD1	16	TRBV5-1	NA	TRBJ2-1	TGCGCCAGCAGCTTGGAGGGGACAGGGTTATGGAATGAGCAGTTCTTC	CASSLEGTGLWNEQFF
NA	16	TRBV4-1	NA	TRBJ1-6	TGCGCCAGCGGAACTCGACCTAGCTCCTATAATTCACCCCTCCACTTT	CASGTRPSSYNSPLHF
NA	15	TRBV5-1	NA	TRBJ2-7	TGCGCCAGCAGCTTACACCCGGGACTTACCTACGAGCAGTACTTC	CASSLHPGLTYEQYF
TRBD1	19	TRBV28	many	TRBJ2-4	TGTGCCAGCAGTTTAGAGGACAGGGCAACGGGGTCCGCCAAAAACATTCAGTACTTC	CASSLEDRATGSAKNIQYF
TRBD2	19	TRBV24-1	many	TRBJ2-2	TGTGCCACCAGTGACCGACGGACTAGCGGGAGGGTTAGCACCGGGGAGCTGTTTTTT	CATSDRRTSGRVSTGELFF
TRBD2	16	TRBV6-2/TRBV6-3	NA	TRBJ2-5	TGTGCCAGCAGTTATATTGATTATCGCGGGAGCGAGACCCAGTACTTC	CASSYIDYRGSETQYF
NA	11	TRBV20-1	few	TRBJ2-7	TGCAGTGCTATTTCCGTTTACGAGCAGTACTTC	CSAISVYEQYF
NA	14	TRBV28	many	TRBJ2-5	TGTGCCAGCAGGGGGTTCCGTGACCAAGAGACCCAGTACTTC	CASRGFRDQETQYF
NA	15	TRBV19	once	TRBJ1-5	TGTGCCAGTAGTATTGGATCAGGGGACAATCAGCCCCAGCATTTT	CASSIGSGDNQPQHF
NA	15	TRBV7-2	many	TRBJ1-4	TGTGCCAGCAGCCAAACACTTACGACTAATGAAAAACTGTTTTTT	CASSQTLTTNEKLFF
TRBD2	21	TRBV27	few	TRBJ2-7	TGTGTCAGCGGTCGATTAAGGTCCGGTGGGGTAGCGGGAGGGCCTAATTACGAGCAGTACTTC	CVSGRLRSGGVAGGPNYEQYF
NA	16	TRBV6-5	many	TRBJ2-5	TGTGCCAGCAGTTACTCGTTTGGACACCAGGGAGAGACCCAGTACTTC	CASSYSFGHQGETQYF
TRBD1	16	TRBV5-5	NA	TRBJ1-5	TGTGCCAGCAGCCCCTATCCGACAGGGAACAATCAGCCCCAGCATTTT	CASSPYPTGNNQPQHF
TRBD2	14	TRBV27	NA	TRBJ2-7	TGTGCCAGCAGAGCGGGAGGGCTTGTATACGAGCAGTACTTC	CASRAGGLVYEQYF
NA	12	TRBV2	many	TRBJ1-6	TGTGCCAGCAGTCTCGAAAATTCACCCCTCCACTTT	CASSLENSPLHF
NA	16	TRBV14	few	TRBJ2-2	TGTGCCAGCAGCCCTAGGACTCCACGGGGCACCGGGGAGCTGTTTTTT	CASSPRTPRGTGELFF
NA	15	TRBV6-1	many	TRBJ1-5	TGTGCCAGCAGTGTGTTGCTGTCAGGCAATCAGCCCCAGCATTTT	CASSVLLSGNQPQHF
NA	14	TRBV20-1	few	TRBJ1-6	TGCAGTGCTAGAGCGGGGAGTTATAATTCACCCCTCCACTTT	CSARAGSYNSPLHF
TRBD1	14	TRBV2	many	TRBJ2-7	TGTGCCAGCACCCGACGGGACAGCTCCTACGAGCAGTACTTC	CASTRRDSSYEQYF
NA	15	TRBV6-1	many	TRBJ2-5	TGTGCCAGCAGTGAAATGAATTCCCTCAAAGAGACCCAGTACTTC	CASSEMNSLKETQYF
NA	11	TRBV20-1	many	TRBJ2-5	TGCAGTGCTAGAGATATTGAGACCCAGTACTTC	CSARDIETQYF
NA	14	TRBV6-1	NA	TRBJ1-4	TGTGCCAGCAGTGAAGTACGGATTAGTGGAAAACTGTTTTTT	CASSEVRISGKLFF
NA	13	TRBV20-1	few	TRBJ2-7	TGCAGTGCTAGAAGACAGGGGAGGGGTGAGCAGTACTTC	CSARRQGRGEQYF
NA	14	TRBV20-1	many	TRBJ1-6	TGCAGTGCTCACCGGGATCCCTATAATTCACCCCTCCACTTT	CSAHRDPYNSPLHF
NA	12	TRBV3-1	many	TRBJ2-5	TGTGCCAGCGGTGGTAGGGTAGAGACCCAGTACTTC	CASGGRVETQYF
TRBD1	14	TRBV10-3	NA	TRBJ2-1	TGTGCCATCAGTCCGGGACAGTTACCCAATGAGCAGTTCTTC	CAISPGQLPNEQFF
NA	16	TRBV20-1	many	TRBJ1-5	TGCAGTGCTAGAGATCTCCGGGCAGGGTCACAACAGCCCCAGCATTTT	CSARDLRAGSQQPQHF
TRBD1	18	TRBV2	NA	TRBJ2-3	TGTGCCAGCACCGGATGGGACAGGGGGCCTTCACGCACAGATACGCAGTATTTT	CASTGWDRGPSRTDTQYF
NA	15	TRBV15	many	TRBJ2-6	TGTGCCACCAGCACGGACAACTCTGGGGCCAACGTCCTGACTTTC	CATSTDNSGANVLTF
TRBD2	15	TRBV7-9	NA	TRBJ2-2	TGTGCCAGCAGCTTAGCTCTAGCGGGATACGGGGAGCTGTTTTTT	CASSLALAGYGELFF
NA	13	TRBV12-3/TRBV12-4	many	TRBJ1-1	TGTGCCAGCAGCTTCGGGGGGCTTAGTGAAGCTTTCTTT	CASSFGGLSEAFF
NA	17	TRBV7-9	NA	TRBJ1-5	TGTGCCAGCAGCTTAGTCTCCTATGTTCGGGGAATCCAGCCCCAGCATTTT	CASSLVSYVRGIQPQHF
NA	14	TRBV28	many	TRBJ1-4	TGTGCCAGCAGGCAGATTGCAACTAATGAAAAACTGTTTTTT	CASRQIATNEKLFF
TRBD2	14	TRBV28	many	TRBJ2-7	TGTGCCAGCAGTTCGGGAGGGCCCGGACGTGAGCAGTACTTC	CASSSGGPGREQYF
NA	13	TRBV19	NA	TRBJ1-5	TGTGCCAGTAGTGACAGCAGGATGAGACCCCAGCATTTT	CASSDSRMRPQHF
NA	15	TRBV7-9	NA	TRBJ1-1	TGTGCCAGCAACGGACAACCAACATCCCCCACTGAAGCTTTCTTT	CASNGQPTSPTEAFF
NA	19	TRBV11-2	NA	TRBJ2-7	TGTGCCAGCAGCTGGGGACCCGGGACCAAAGGGAGGCGCTCCTACGAGCAGTACTTC	CASSWGPGTKGRRSYEQYF
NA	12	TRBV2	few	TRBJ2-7	TGTGCCAGCAGTTGGGACCGCCGCGAGCAGTACTTC	CASSWDRREQYF
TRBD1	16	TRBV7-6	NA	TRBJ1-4	TGTGCCAGCAGCTTTCTGAGGGGGCGGACTAATGAAAAACCGTTTTTT	CASSFLRGRTNEKPFF